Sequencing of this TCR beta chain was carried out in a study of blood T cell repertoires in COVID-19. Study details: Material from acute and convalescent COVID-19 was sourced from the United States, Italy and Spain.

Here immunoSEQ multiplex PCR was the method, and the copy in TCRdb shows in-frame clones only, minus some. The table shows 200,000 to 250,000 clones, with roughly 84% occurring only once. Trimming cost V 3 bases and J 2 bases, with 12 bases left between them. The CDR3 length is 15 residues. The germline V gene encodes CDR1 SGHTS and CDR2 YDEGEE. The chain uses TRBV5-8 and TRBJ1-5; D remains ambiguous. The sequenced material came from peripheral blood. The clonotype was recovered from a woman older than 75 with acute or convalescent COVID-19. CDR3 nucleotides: TGTGCCAGCAGCTCGGAAGCGACGGGCAATCAGCCCCAGCATTTT. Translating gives CASSSEATGNQPQHF.